This is a list of T cell receptor beta chains from one sample in a study of T-cell reconstitution after alpha-beta-depleted transplantation in children. TCRdb ran MiXCR on the PCR reads and lists one entry per CDR3 protein. The table shows 200,000 to 250,000 distinct CDR3 sequences, with approximately 9% occurring only once. The starting material was PBMCs from the stem cell graft donor, obtained from the stem cell graft. The source is a human donor who donated a stem cell graft to a child with acute lymphoblastic leukemia. CDR3s include the opening cysteine and the closing phenylalanine or tryptophan. A D gene is named only where the DNA matches it firmly. Size is stated for part of the rows, as once, few or many counts, or as a class when the clone is expanded.

V	D	J	size	CDR3	DNA
TRBV20-1	.	TRBJ1-5	many	CSARVSGERPQHF	TGCAGTGCTAGAGTAAGCGGCGAACGGCCCCAGCATTTT
TRBV7-2	.	TRBJ2-7	.	CASSLGPQYEQYF	TGTGCCAGCAGCTTAGGCCCGCAGTACGAGCAGTACTTC
TRBV18	.	TRBJ2-5	.	CASSPQVQSSVLRRETQYF	TGTGCCAGCTCACCACAAGTACAGTCGTCTGTGCTCAGGCGGGAGACCCAGTACTTC
TRBV5-1	.	TRBJ2-1	.	CASSSFGDGYNEQFF	TGCGCCAGCAGCTCGTTCGGGGATGGCTACAATGAGCAGTTCTTC
TRBV4-2	TRBD1	TRBJ1-5	.	CASSQDLGQGAGNQPQHF	TGTGCCAGCAGCCAAGATCTAGGACAGGGGGCCGGCAATCAGCCCCAGCATTTT
TRBV6-5	TRBD1	TRBJ1-2	.	CASSYSTLGGRYGYTF	TGTGCCAGCAGTTACTCGACTTTAGGGGGCCGCTATGGCTACACCTTC
TRBV5-5	.	TRBJ2-5	few	CASSLVRDQETQYF	TGTGCCAGCAGCTTGGTGAGGGACCAAGAGACCCAGTACTTC
TRBV20-1	TRBD2	TRBJ2-5	.	CSAGGAQETQYF	TGCAGTGCCGGGGGGGCTCAAGAGACCCAGTACTTC
TRBV15	TRBD1	TRBJ2-5	few	CATSRAGQVEETQYF	TGTGCCACCAGCAGAGCCGGACAGGTAGAAGAGACCCAGTACTTC
TRBV6-1	.	TRBJ1-1	.	CASSRGEWNTEAFF	TGTGCCAGCAGTCGCGGGGAGTGGAACACTGAAGCTTTCTTT
TRBV4-2	.	TRBJ2-1	many	CASSATMGGLNEQFF	TGTGCCAGCAGCGCAACTATGGGGGGGCTCAATGAGCAGTTCTTC
TRBV5-2	.	TRBJ2-5	.	CARGPGLVGETQYF	TGTGCCAGGGGCCCCGGGCTCGTCGGTGAGACCCAGTACTTC
TRBV6-5	TRBD1	TRBJ1-5	once	CASRPQQGLINQPQHF	TGTGCCAGCAGGCCCCAACAGGGGTTGATCAATCAGCCCCAGCATTTT
TRBV3-1	.	TRBJ1-6	.	CASSQGLDRHSPLHF	TGTGCCAGCAGCCAGGGGTTGGACAGACATTCACCCCTCCACTTT
TRBV18	.	TRBJ1-1	many	CASSPSENTEAFF	TGTGCCAGCTCACCCTCAGAAAACACTGAAGCTTTCTTT
TRBV4-1	.	TRBJ1-2	many	CASSQVAGGAGYGYTF	TGCGCCAGCAGCCAAGTGGCCGGGGGCGCGGGTTATGGCTACACCTTC
TRBV7-9	.	TRBJ2-3	many	CASSLGSSGDTQYF	TGTGCCAGCAGCTTAGGATCCTCGGGAGATACGCAGTATTTT
TRBV30	.	TRBJ2-1	.	CAWRYPGYNEQFF	TGTGCCTGGAGGTACCCGGGTTACAATGAGCAGTTCTTC
TRBV30	.	TRBJ2-5	few	CAWSLGQETQYF	TGTGCCTGGAGTCTGGGTCAAGAGACCCAGTACTTC
TRBV12-3/TRBV12-4	TRBD1	TRBJ2-4	.	CASSLVRGSKNIQYF	TGTGCCAGCAGTTTAGTCAGGGGGTCCAAAAACATTCAGTACTTC
TRBV5-6	.	TRBJ2-7	many	CASSLLPYEQYF	TGTGCCAGCAGCTTGCTGCCCTACGAGCAGTACTTC
TRBV4-1	TRBD1	TRBJ1-2	many	CASSHHPGQGWGANYGYTF	TGCGCCAGCAGCCACCACCCGGGACAGGGTTGGGGAGCTAACTATGGCTACACCTTC
TRBV9	TRBD1	TRBJ1-4	few	CASSGGQGSYTNEKLFF	TGTGCCAGCAGCGGAGGACAGGGATCGTATACTAATGAAAAACTGTTTTTT
TRBV5-1	.	TRBJ2-7	few	CASRREQGNYEQYF	TGCGCCAGCAGGCGGGAACAGGGTAACTACGAGCAGTACTTC
TRBV7-8	.	TRBJ1-1	many	CASSLEPGPINTEAFF	TGTGCCAGCAGCTTAGAGCCCGGACCGATAAACACTGAAGCTTTCTTT
TRBV29-1	.	TRBJ2-2	.	CSVRRGATGELFF	TGCAGCGTTCGACGGGGGGCCACCGGGGAGCTGTTTTTT
TRBV3-1	.	TRBJ2-1	many	CASSTGHNEQFF	TGTGCCAGCAGTACAGGGCACAATGAGCAGTTCTTC
TRBV30	.	TRBJ1-2	.	CAWSVPTGTYGYTF	TGTGCCTGGAGTGTACCCACAGGGACTTATGGCTACACCTTC
TRBV29-1	.	TRBJ1-6	few	CSVEETLNSPLHF	TGCAGCGTTGAAGAAACCCTAAATTCACCCCTCCACTTT
TRBV7-2	.	TRBJ2-1	many	CASNRQSSYNEQFF	TGTGCCAGCAACCGACAGAGCTCCTACAATGAGCAGTTCTTC
TRBV18	.	TRBJ1-1	.	CASSFDEKDGEAFF	TGTGCCAGCTCATTTGATGAAAAAGACGGAGAAGCTTTCTTT
TRBV9	TRBD2	TRBJ2-1	many	CASSVTSGSYNEQFF	TGTGCCAGCAGCGTGACTAGCGGGAGCTACAATGAGCAGTTCTTC
TRBV20-1	.	TRBJ2-3	many	CSAVGISTDTQYF	TGCAGTGCCGTGGGGATCTCCACAGATACGCAGTATTTT
TRBV7-2	.	TRBJ1-2	few	CASSLASSAAIYGYTF	TGTGCCAGCAGCTTAGCATCCAGCGCGGCAATCTATGGCTACACCTTC
TRBV12-3/TRBV12-4	.	TRBJ2-1	many	CASSPQFEQFF	TGTGCCAGCAGTCCACAGTTTGAGCAGTTCTTC
TRBV9	.	TRBJ1-1	many	CASSVTQVLMNTEAFF	TGTGCCAGCAGCGTAACCCAGGTCCTAATGAACACTGAAGCTTTCTTT
TRBV7-9	.	TRBJ1-6	few	CASSLAVGLGDSPLHF	TGTGCCAGCAGCTTAGCTGTGGGGCTGGGTGATTCACCCCTCCACTTT
TRBV25-1	TRBD1	TRBJ1-4	.	CASSDKGAGEKLFF	TGTGCCAGCAGTGATAAGGGGGCGGGAGAAAAACTGTTTTTT
TRBV14	.	TRBJ1-2	.	CASSQVRNYGYTF	TGTGCCAGCAGCCAAGTAAGAAACTATGGCTACACCTTC
TRBV5-6	.	TRBJ1-5	.	CASSAWEVANQPQHF	TGTGCCAGCAGCGCTTGGGAGGTTGCCAATCAGCCCCAGCATTTT
TRBV11-2	TRBD1	TRBJ2-7	once	CASSPLRRQGVYEQYF	TGTGCCAGCAGCCCCCTCCGGCGACAGGGGGTATACGAGCAGTACTTC
TRBV20-1	TRBD1	TRBJ1-1	.	CSARGIDQGGEVNTEAFF	TGCAGTGCTAGAGGAATAGACCAGGGGGGGGAAGTGAACACTGAAGCTTTCTTT
TRBV7-2	TRBD1	TRBJ2-7	few	CASSLEQGVTEQYF	TGTGCCAGCAGCTTAGAACAGGGGGTTACGGAGCAGTACTTC
TRBV29-1	TRBD2	TRBJ2-7	many	CSVVTGGSSYEQYF	TGCAGCGTTGTGACGGGGGGAAGCTCCTACGAGCAGTACTTC
TRBV6-5	.	TRBJ1-2	few	CASSYSPSNSKEYGYTF	TGTGCCAGCAGTTATAGCCCATCAAACAGTAAAGAGTATGGCTACACCTTC
TRBV4-3	.	TRBJ1-1	.	CASSQDNRLAHGIVTEAFF	TGCGCCAGCAGCCAAGATAACAGGCTGGCACACGGGATAGTCACTGAAGCTTTCTTT
TRBV27	.	TRBJ2-7	many	CASSPRRQDSYEQYF	TGTGCCAGCAGTCCCCGACGACAGGACTCCTACGAGCAGTACTTC
TRBV5-1	.	TRBJ2-2	few	CASSPGTQSSNTGELFF	TGCGCCAGCAGCCCCGGGACTCAATCTAGTAACACCGGGGAGCTGTTTTTT
TRBV30	.	TRBJ2-5	.	CAWSGQGGETQYF	TGTGCCTGGAGTGGGCAGGGAGGAGAGACCCAGTACTTC
TRBV20-1	TRBD1	TRBJ1-2	few	CSAREAGGPFGYTF	TGCAGTGCTAGAGAGGCAGGGGGCCCGTTTGGCTACACCTTC
TRBV27	TRBD2	TRBJ2-2	many	CASSPQRGGNTGELFF	TGTGCCAGCAGTCCCCAGCGGGGTGGGAACACCGGGGAGCTGTTTTTT
TRBV4-1	.	TRBJ1-5	few	CASSPPPGEVSSNQPQHF	TGCGCCAGCAGCCCCCCTCCTGGGGAGGTTTCTTCCAATCAGCCCCAGCATTTT
TRBV7-9	.	TRBJ1-5	.	CASSSINQPQHF	TGTGCCAGCAGCTCGATAAATCAGCCCCAGCATTTT
TRBV2	.	TRBJ2-7	.	CASSVWSEQYF	TGTGCCAGCAGTGTATGGTCCGAGCAGTACTTC
TRBV7-2	.	TRBJ2-1	few	CASSLNGGQGYEQFF	TGTGCCAGCAGCTTAAATGGTGGGCAGGGCTATGAGCAGTTCTTC
TRBV12-3/TRBV12-4	TRBD2	TRBJ2-1	many	CASSPLAGGMAGEQFF	TGTGCCAGCAGCCCCTTAGCGGGGGGCATGGCAGGTGAGCAGTTCTTC
TRBV6-5	.	TRBJ2-7	.	CASSSPWGVNYEQYF	TGTGCCAGCAGTTCCCCGTGGGGGGTTAACTACGAGCAGTACTTC
TRBV7-8	.	TRBJ1-5	.	CASSLRSNGIGNQPQHF	TGTGCCAGCAGCCTCCGGTCGAACGGGATAGGCAATCAGCCCCAGCATTTT
TRBV20-1	.	TRBJ1-5	many	CSARGSLSNQPQHF	TGCAGTGCTAGAGGCAGCCTTAGCAATCAGCCCCAGCATTTT
TRBV5-1	.	TRBJ2-3	.	CASSLQGTRTDTQYF	TGCGCCAGCAGTTTACAGGGAACAAGAACAGATACGCAGTATTTT